The clone carrying this T cell receptor (beta chain) was seen once. Amplification used 60 Vbeta primers and 13 Jbeta primers. Assay: immunoSEQ multiplex PCR; the TCRdb copy retains only in-frame clones and omits some. The repertoire includes approximately 130,000 clones, around 85% of them detected once, and less than 7% sits in the top ten. The source of the sample is a study of cytomegalovirus exposure and HLA in healthy donors. V was clipped by 3 bases and J by 5 bases; unmatched bases: 8. The V gene's germline CDR1 is SGHRS and CDR2 YFSETQ. CDR3 length equals 17 residues. Sequences were obtained from PBMCs. The receptor's source is a woman aged 25 to 39 in good health and CMV-seropositive. This chain links TRBV5-1 with TRBJ2-2, with TRBD2 identical over 12 bases. The CDR3 region has the DNA TGCGCCAGCAGCTCCCGACTAGCGGGAGTGGAAACCGGGGAGCTGTTTTTT. As protein: CASSSRLAGVETGELFF.